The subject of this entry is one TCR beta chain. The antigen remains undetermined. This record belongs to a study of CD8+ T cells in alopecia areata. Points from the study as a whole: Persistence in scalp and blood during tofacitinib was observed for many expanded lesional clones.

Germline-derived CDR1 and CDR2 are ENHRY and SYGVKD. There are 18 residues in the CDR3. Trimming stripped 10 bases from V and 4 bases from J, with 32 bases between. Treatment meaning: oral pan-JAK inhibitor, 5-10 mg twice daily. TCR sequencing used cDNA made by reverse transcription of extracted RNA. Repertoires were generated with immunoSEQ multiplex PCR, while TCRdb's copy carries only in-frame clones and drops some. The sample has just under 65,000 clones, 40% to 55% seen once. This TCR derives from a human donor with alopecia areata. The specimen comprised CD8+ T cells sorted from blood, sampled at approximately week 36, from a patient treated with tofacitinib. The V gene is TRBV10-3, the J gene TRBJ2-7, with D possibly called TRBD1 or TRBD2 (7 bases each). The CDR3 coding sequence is TGTGCCACCTCGTGGGGGGGACAGACTGTAATGGTTTGGTACGAGCAGTACTTC. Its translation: CATSWGGQTVMVWYEQYF.